This passage covers 22 T cell receptor beta chains from one sample sequenced in a study of blood T cell repertoires in COVID-19. Produced via immunoSEQ multiplex PCR; TCRdb's table is partial and in-frame only. The data contain over 150,000 clones, roughly 80% of them singletons. Sequencing input: peripheral blood. The receptors shown here come from a man older than 75 with acute or convalescent COVID-19.

This clone was picked up a small number of times. The chain recombines TRBV6-5 with TRBJ1-5; TRBD1 matches at 9 bases. CDR3 length equals 15 residues. Unmatched junction bases numbered 9, after V lost 8 bases and J lost 4 bases. CDR1 and CDR2 (germline): MNHEY, SVGAGI. For the CDR3, the DNA is TGTGCCAGCCGGCTACCGGGACAGGGAAATCAGCCCCAGCATTTT. This translates into CASRLPGQGNQPQHF.

The V gene is TRBV4-3, the J gene TRBJ2-6, with TRBD1 matching over 7 bases. J lost 2 bases, V lost 4 bases, and 5 bases had no gene match. This CDR3 spans 16 amino acids. Germline lookup yields CDR1 LGHNA and CDR2 YSLEER. CDR3 nucleotides: TGCGCCAGCAGCCCAAATACAGGGGCTGGGGCCAACGTCCTGACTTTC. It translates to CASSPNTGAGANVLTF.

The rearrangement links TRBV6-2 or TRBV6-3 to TRBJ1-5; the match to TRBD1 covers 9 bases. The CDR3 is 17 amino acids. Germline loops: CDR1 MNHEY, CDR2 SVGEGT. V lost 6 bases to trimming and J lost 4 bases; unmatched junction nucleotides: 13. The CDR3 DNA reads as TGTGCCAGCAGCCTCGGACAGGGGCTGCATCTAAATCAGCCCCAGCATTTT. Amino acids: CASSLGQGLHLNQPQHF.

This clone was seen a single time. V is TRBV3-1 (or the pseudogene TRBV3-2) and J is TRBJ2-3, with unresolved D. Trimming left V 4 bases short and J 3 bases short, with 5 bases between. Germline V CDR1 and CDR2: LGHDT, YNNKEL (reference sequence). There are 12 residues in the CDR3. CDR3 region: CASSPNTDTQYF. The CDR3 bases are TGTGCCAGCAGCCCAAATACAGATACGCAGTATTTT.

The rearrangement joins TRBV6-4 to TRBJ1-2; 10 bases map to TRBD1. The CDR3 contains 15 residues. Trimming at V came to 6 bases and at J to 1 base, leaving 5 bases not matched to a gene. Germline V CDR1 and CDR2: MRHNA, SNTAGT. The CDR3 DNA sequence: TGTGCCAGCAGAAGAAGGACAGGGGGTAACTATGGCTACACCTTC. It encodes CASRRRTGGNYGYTF.

About this clone: The same CDR3 also results from other DNA sequences found in this sample. The V and J genes are TRBV7-2 and TRBJ2-1; 7 positions agree with TRBD1. J gave up 6 bases and V 4 bases, and 3 bases lay outside the gene matches. The CDR3 is 13 residues long. Germline V gene lookup returns CDR1 SGHTA and CDR2 FQGNSA. The CDR3 nucleotides read TGTGCCAGCAGCTCGGGACAGTTCAATGAGCAGTTCTTC. This translates into CASSSGQFNEQFF.

The chain links TRBV5-1 to TRBJ1-3, with D unclear. The CDR3 spans 13 residues. V was clipped by 3 bases and J by 4 bases, with 8 bases between them. Germline CDR1 reads SGHRS; CDR2 reads YFSETQ. The CDR3 DNA reads TGCGCCAGCAGCTCAGGTTTGGGAAACACCATATATTTT. Encoded protein: CASSSGLGNTIYF.

The chain is built from TRBV6-5 and TRBJ1-3; 7 bases are shared with TRBD1. The CDR3 is made up of 14 amino acids. Germline V lookup: CDR1 MNHEY, CDR2 SVGAGI. With V trimmed by 6 bases and J by 2 bases, 4 bases remained unmatched. The CDR3 loop reads CASRSDRAGNTIYF. The CDR3 region has the DNA TGTGCCAGCAGATCCGACAGGGCTGGAAACACCATATATTTT.

The V call is TRBV4-1, the J call TRBJ1-5; tentative D call: TRBD1 (6 bases). Trimming took off 4 bases at V and 2 bases at J, with 15 bases between the two ends. The CDR3 runs 16 residues. Per germline, CDR1 MGHRA and CDR2 YSYEKL. CDR3 DNA: TGCGCCAGCAGCCCCGGAGTACAGGGAGGCAATCAGCCCCAGCATTTT. Translated, it gives CASSPGVQGGNQPQHF.

The chain combines TRBV5-1 with TRBJ1-6, with D possibly being TRBD1 (6 bases). Germline V gene data show CDR1 as SGHRS and CDR2 as YFSETQ. The V end was cut by 5 bases, the J end by 7 bases, with 13 bases between. This CDR3 is built from 14 residues. The CDR3 nucleotides read TGCGCCAGCAGGGGGGGGCACACGAATTCACCCCTCCACTTT. Translation gives CASRGGHTNSPLHF.

CDR3 in amino acids: CASAPGQGTEAFF. The CDR3 nucleotides are TGTGCCAGCGCTCCGGGACAGGGTACTGAAGCTTTCTTT. This chain connects TRBV28 to TRBJ1-1; 9 bases line up with TRBD1. Germline CDR1 and CDR2: MDHEN and SYDVKM. CDR3 length: 13 residues. The trim removed 8 bases at V and 5 bases at J, leaving 6 bases unmatched.

This chain uses TRBV4-1 with TRBJ1-1; the match to TRBD1 covers 9 bases. The CDR3 length is 14 residues. V trimming: 3 bases; J trimming: 6 bases; junction bases outside the gene matches: 5. The V gene's germline CDR1 is MGHRA and CDR2 YSYEKL. For the CDR3, the DNA is TGCGCCAGCAGCCATGTACAGGGGGCCCCTGAAGCTTTCTTT. It specifies CASSHVQGAPEAFF.

This chain links TRBV6-5 with TRBJ1-5; 7 bases are shared with TRBD1. Germline V gene sequence: CDR1 MNHEY, CDR2 SVGAGI. With V trimmed by 6 bases and J by 5 bases, 7 bases remained unmatched. This CDR3 is 14 amino acids long. For the CDR3, the DNA is TGTGCCAGCAGCCCCCTAGGGGGCGATCAGCCCCAGCATTTT. Its translation: CASSPLGGDQPQHF.

The V gene is TRBV4-1, the J gene TRBJ1-1; D may be TRBD1 (5 bases). Germline CDR1 reads MGHRA; CDR2 reads YSYEKL. V was shortened by 3 bases and J by 3 bases, with 14 bases between the two germline ends. The CDR3 has 15 residues. CDR3 bases: TGCGCCAGCAGCCAGCGCCGGAGGGGATACACTGAAGCTTTCTTT. Its translation: CASSQRRRGYTEAFF.

This chain connects TRBV7-2 to TRBJ1-2, with TRBD1 as a possible D gene (6 bases). This CDR3 is 13 amino acids long. The V gene's germline CDR1 is SGHTA and CDR2 FQGNSA. The ends were cut back, 6 bases at V and 3 bases at J, with 11 bases in the middle. In DNA form, the CDR3 reads TGTGCCAGCAGATACCGGACAGACTATGGCTACACCTTC. This translates into CASRYRTDYGYTF.

This clone was counted a single time. The genes are TRBV6-5 and TRBJ1-2; the D gene is possibly TRBD1 (5 bases). The CDR3 is 16 amino acids. Trimming took off 2 bases at V and 3 bases at J, with 16 bases between the two ends. Germline V gene sequence: CDR1 MNHEY, CDR2 SVGAGI. As DNA, the CDR3 is TGTGCCAGCAGTTACCTTTCGGCAGGGCAACACTATGGCTACACCTTC. It specifies CASSYLSAGQHYGYTF.

The V and J genes are TRBV6-5 and TRBJ2-5, with 7 bases fitting TRBD1. The V gene end was trimmed by 10 bases and the J gene end by 5 bases; junction bases not matched to a gene: 10. Germline V gives CDR1 MNHEY, CDR2 SVGAGI. This CDR3 is built from 13 residues. The CDR3 here is CATLRTGGETQYF. The CDR3 DNA reads TGTGCCACCTTACGGACAGGCGGGGAGACCCAGTACTTC.

V usage is TRBV6-5 and J usage is TRBJ2-1; 9 bases are a match to TRBD2. The CDR3 runs to 13 residues. Germline V gene sequence: CDR1 MNHEY, CDR2 SVGAGI. After removal of 8 bases from V and 9 bases from J, the junction contained 8 bases not matched to a gene. CDR3 DNA: TGTGCCAGCGGTCTAGCGGGGATCGGTGAGCAGTTCTTC. The encoded protein is CASGLAGIGEQFF.

There are a few counts of this clone. The chain is built from TRBV19 and TRBJ1-1, with TRBD1 identical over 9 bases. Germline-derived CDR1 and CDR2 are LNHDA and SQIVND (reference sequence). CDR3 length: 14 residues. V was pared by 7 bases and J by 3 bases, with 6 bases of the junction left unmatched. This CDR3 reads CASTRQGEDTEAFF. The CDR3 nucleotides read TGTGCCAGTACCAGACAGGGGGAAGACACTGAAGCTTTCTTT. The whole variable domain, filled in from reference TRBV19 and TRBJ1-1, reads DGGITQSPKYLFRKEGQNVTLSCEQNLNHDAMYWYRQDPGQGLRLIYYSQIVNDFQKGDIAEGYSVSREKKESFPLTVTSAQKNPTAFYLCASTRQGEDTEAFFGQGTRLTVV.

The gene calls are TRBV24-1 and TRBJ2-1; 9 bases agree with TRBD2. Germline V gene sequence: CDR1 KGHDR, CDR2 SFDVKD. V lost 7 bases and J lost 9; bases outside the gene matches: 9. The CDR3 is made up of 14 amino acids. The CDR3 protein is CATSPSGEGTEQFF. The DNA for the CDR3 is TGTGCCACCAGCCCTAGCGGGGAAGGGACTGAGCAGTTCTTC.

This clone was found once. The chain recombines TRBV30 with TRBJ1-5, with 7 bases lining up with TRBD1. CDR3 size: 13 residues. The germline CDR1 and CDR2 sequences are GTSNPN and SVGIG (reference sequence). J was trimmed by 5 bases and V by 8 bases; bases with no gene match: 9. CDR3 sequence (DNA): TGTGCCGCCGGCCCGGGACAGTATCAGCCCCAGCATTTT. Its protein product is CAAGPGQYQPQHF.

This clone was observed once. The gene calls are TRBV19 and TRBJ2-1; D ambiguous. CDR1 and CDR2 (germline): LNHDA, SQIVND (reference sequence). The CDR3 is 9 amino acids. Here the CDR3 reads CPRVNEQFF. CDR3 sequence (DNA): TGTCCGAGAGTAAATGAGCAGTTCTTC.